Following are 28 T cell receptor beta chains from one sample sequenced in a study of technical replicates of blood from several donors. This table comes from immunoSEQ multiplex PCR, and its TCRdb copy is limited to in-frame clones, with some not included. The table includes about 70,000 clones, just under 95% detected once. Sequencing used T cells isolated from PBMCs. The receptors stem from a human donor in good health.

V is TRBV28 and J is TRBJ2-7, with a weak D call TRBD2 (6 bases). The germline V gene has CDR1 MDHEN and CDR2 SYDVKM. The CDR3 extends over 15 amino acids. V lost 6 bases and J lost 1, with 16 bases in between. The CDR3 DNA sequence: TGTGCCAGCAGGGAGGGACTGAATCCATCCTACGAGCAGTACTTC. Translating it yields CASREGLNPSYEQYF.

This chain links TRBV11-2 with TRBJ1-5, with a possible D match to TRBD1 (6 bases). Germline V gene sequence: CDR1 SGHAT, CDR2 FQNNGV. The CDR3 is 16 amino acids. Trimming took off 5 bases at V and 0 bases at J, with 14 bases between the two ends. The CDR3 region has the DNA TGTGCCAGCAGCCCCGGACAGCTCCTTAGCAATCAGCCCCAGCATTTT. This codes for CASSPGQLLSNQPQHF.

The chain carries TRBV5-6 and TRBJ2-5; D unclear. The CDR3 has 14 amino acids. Per the germline V gene, CDR1 is SGHDT and CDR2 is YYEEEE. Trimming stripped 0 bases from V and 5 bases from J, with 11 bases between. The CDR3 loop is CASSLGQIQETQYF. In DNA form, the CDR3 reads TGTGCCAGCAGCTTGGGGCAGATTCAGGAGACCCAGTACTTC. The whole variable domain, remainder taken from reference TRBV5-6 and TRBJ2-5, is DAGVTQSPTHLIKTRGQQVTLRCSPKSGHDTVSWYQQALGQGPQFIFQYYEEEERQRGNFPDRFSGHQFPNYSSELNVNALLLGDSALYLCASSLGQIQETQYFGPGTRLLVL.

This chain connects TRBV9 to TRBJ2-7, with a possible D match to TRBD2 (6 bases). The CDR3 loop spans 17 amino acids. Germline assignment: CDR1 SGDLS and CDR2 YYNGEE. Between the trimmed V and J ends, which lost 4 bases and 3 bases, there was a span of 23 bases. The CDR3 loop reads CASSPTLSGVGIYEQYF. The CDR3 DNA sequence: TGTGCCAGCAGCCCTACTCTTTCGGGGGTGGGTATCTACGAGCAGTACTTC.

V and J are TRBV11-3 and TRBJ2-7, with D possibly matching TRBD2 (5 bases). Germline values: CDR1 SGHNT, CDR2 YENEEA. The CDR3 covers 14 residues. V lost 4 bases and J 3 bases, leaving 13 bases between the germline ends. The chain's CDR3 is CASSSGIEGYEQYF. The CDR3, as DNA: TGTGCCAGCAGCTCCGGAATTGAGGGCTACGAGCAGTACTTC.

The J gene is TRBJ1-4, the V gene TRBV27, with a possible D match to TRBD1 (6 bases). The CDR3 runs 18 residues. Germline CDR1 reads MNHEY; CDR2 reads SMNVEV (reference sequence). V was trimmed by 4 bases and J by 1 base, leaving 19 bases between them. CDR3 sequence reads: CASSYIPQGRGTNEKLFF. CDR3 in DNA: TGTGCCAGCAGTTACATCCCCCAGGGGAGGGGAACTAATGAAAAACTGTTTTTT.

The DNA of the CDR3 is TGTGCCAGTAGTTCGCTAGCGGGAGGTGGTGAGCAGTTCTTC. Its translation: CASSSLAGGGEQFF. This chain links TRBV19 with TRBJ2-1, with 11 bases matching TRBD2. The junction had 6 bases not matched to a gene; V was cut back by 5 bases and J by 9 bases. Germline V gives CDR1 LNHDA, CDR2 SQIVND (reference sequence). The CDR3 loop spans 14 amino acids.

The chain recombines TRBV29-1 with TRBJ2-7, with 12 bases matching TRBD2. Looked up from germline, CDR1 is SQVTM and CDR2 is ANQGSEA. Trimming removed 4 bases from V and 1 base from J; junction bases left unmatched: 2. CDR3 size: 14 residues. CDR3 residues: CSVVLAGGSYEQYF. DNA of the CDR3: TGCAGCGTTGTACTAGCGGGAGGTTCCTACGAGCAGTACTTC.

V is TRBV29-1 and J is TRBJ2-1; 7 bases align to TRBD1. V was pared by 7 bases and J by 6 bases, with 12 bases of the junction left unmatched. Looked up from germline, CDR1 is SQVTM and CDR2 is ANQGSEA. The CDR3 is 14 amino acids. In DNA form, the CDR3 reads TGCAGCGGAGAGGGGGCCCTCCTGAGCAATGAGCAGTTCTTC. This sequence encodes CSGEGALLSNEQFF.

The chain has TRBV29-1 and TRBJ2-1; no clear D gene. The CDR3 covers 14 residues. Germline V gene sequence: CDR1 SQVTM, CDR2 ANQGSEA. Deletions cut 5 bases from V and 0 bases from J, with 11 bases between. Here the CDR3 reads CSVRGTHSYNEQFF. CDR3 nucleotides: TGCAGCGTTCGCGGAACCCACTCCTACAATGAGCAGTTCTTC.

The chain has TRBV2 and TRBJ1-1; 8 bases map to TRBD1. CDR1 and CDR2 (germline): SNHLY, FYNNEI. The V and J ends lost 9 bases and 3 bases, in that order; junction bases with no gene match: 6. The CDR3 contains 13 residues. In DNA, the CDR3 is TGTGCCAGAAGACAGGGGATGGACACTGAAGCTTTCTTT. Residues: CARRQGMDTEAFF.

This clone has just one count. This chain links TRBV9 with TRBJ2-7; 9 positions agree with TRBD2. V lost 0 bases, J lost 6 bases, and 7 bases stayed unmatched. The CDR3 has 15 amino acids. Germline V lookup: CDR1 SGDLS, CDR2 YYNGEE. In nucleotides, the CDR3 is TGTGCCAGCAGCGTAGAGGATAGCGGGAGTAGCGAGCAGTACTTC. Amino acids: CASSVEDSGSSEQYF.

This chain connects TRBV6-1 to TRBJ1-2; D might be TRBD1 (6 bases). The CDR3 consists of 13 residues. Looked up from germline, CDR1 is MNHNS and CDR2 is SASEGT. V was shortened by 2 bases and J by 8 bases, with 12 bases between the two germline ends. CDR3 bases: TGTGCCAGCAGTGAACACCCAGGGGTCGGCTACACCTTC. It codes for CASSEHPGVGYTF.

This clone has only one observation. This rearrangement joins TRBV27 to TRBJ1-1, with D unclear. Germline CDR1 and CDR2: MNHEY and SMNVEV (reference sequence). The V end was cut by 7 bases, the J end by 4 bases, with 16 bases between. The CDR3 spans 14 residues. The CDR3 reads CASNIGRRATEAFF. In DNA, the CDR3 is TGTGCCAGCAACATAGGGAGAAGGGCCACTGAAGCTTTCTTT.

V and J are TRBV9 and TRBJ2-7, with TRBD1 as a possible D gene (7 bases). CDR3 length: 16 residues. Germline CDR1 and CDR2: SGDLS and YYNGEE. Between the trimmed V and J ends, which lost 4 bases and 3 bases, there was a span of 20 bases. As DNA, the CDR3 is TGTGCCAGCAGCCCCCTCCATCAGGGGGGCCTCTACGAGCAGTACTTC. Translating it yields CASSPLHQGGLYEQYF.

The CDR3 region is CASSFTGQGKNIQYF. The CDR3 region has the DNA TGCGCCAGCAGCTTCACGGGGCAGGGGAAAAACATTCAGTACTTC. The chain couples TRBV5-1 to TRBJ2-4, with a tentative D call TRBD1 (6 bases). The CDR3 is 15 amino acids. V lost 2 bases and J lost 4, with 13 bases in between. Looked up from germline, CDR1 is SGHRS and CDR2 is YFSETQ.

The V gene is TRBV19, the J gene TRBJ1-2; TRBD1 agrees at 11 bases. Germline-derived CDR1 and CDR2 are LNHDA and SQIVND (reference sequence). The V gene end was trimmed by 3 bases and the J gene end by 8 bases; junction bases not matched to a gene: 11. CDR3 length: 16 amino acids. CDR3 in DNA: TGTGCCAGTAGTATCCTCGCCGGACAGGGGGCTAGAGGCTACACCTTC. It encodes CASSILAGQGARGYTF.

The chain links TRBV28 to TRBJ1-5; 11 bases match TRBD1. Germline V lookup: CDR1 MDHEN, CDR2 SYDVKM. This CDR3 comprises 14 residues. Germline trimming cut 3 bases from V and 8 bases from J; bases unmatched to any gene: 3. The CDR3 coding sequence is TGTGCCAGCAGTTTCGGGACAGGGGGTGAGCCCCAGCATTTT. It is translated as CASSFGTGGEPQHF.

This chain links TRBV11-1 with TRBJ2-3, with 7 bases lining up with TRBD2. CDR1 and CDR2 from the germline V gene are SGHAT and FQDESV (reference sequence). J lost 4 bases, V lost 5 bases, and 9 bases had no gene match. The CDR3 is 15 amino acids. In DNA form, the CDR3 reads TGTGCCAGCAGCCCGGGAGGTCGGGGGGCAGATACGCAGTATTTT. Translating gives CASSPGGRGADTQYF. Using reference TRBV11-1 and TRBJ2-3 for the parts outside the CDR3, the full variable domain is EAEVAQSPRYKITEKSQAVAFWCDPISGHATLYWYRQILGQGPELLVQFQDESVVDDSQLPKDRFSAERLKGVDSTLKIQPAELGDSAMYLCASSPGGRGADTQYFGPGTRLTVL.

This chain links TRBV16 with TRBJ1-1; 9 bases map to TRBD1. Trimming took 0 bases from V and 8 from J; bases not matched to a gene: 1. The V gene's germline CDR1 is KGHSY and CDR2 FQNENV. CDR3 length equals 13 residues. The CDR3 reads CASSQSGQGEAFF. The CDR3 DNA follows: TGTGCCAGCAGCCAATCCGGACAGGGGGAAGCTTTCTTT.

The J gene is TRBJ2-3, the V gene TRBV14; D gene unclear. Per germline, CDR1 SGHDN and CDR2 FVKESK. Between the trimmed V and J ends, which lost 5 bases and 5 bases, there was a span of 5 bases. The CDR3 consists of 11 residues. The CDR3: CASSVGDTQYF. CDR3 nucleotides: TGTGCCAGCAGCGTCGGAGATACGCAGTATTTT.

The genes are TRBV9 and TRBJ2-1; D perhaps matches TRBD1 (5 bases). The CDR3 runs to 11 residues. Germline V CDR1 and CDR2: SGDLS, YYNGEE. Trimming pared 4 bases from V and 6 bases from J, leaving 5 bases between. For the CDR3, the DNA is TGTGCCAGCAGCAGGGGCAATGAGCAGTTCTTC. This codes for CASSRGNEQFF.

This chain uses TRBV6-5 with TRBJ2-7, with D hard to call. Germline V CDR1 and CDR2: MNHEY, SVGAGI. The CDR3 runs 15 residues. V was shortened by 4 bases and J by 0 bases, with 13 bases between the two germline ends. The CDR3 loop is CASSSESASSYEQYF. The CDR3 nucleotides are TGTGCCAGCAGTTCGGAAAGCGCCAGCTCCTACGAGCAGTACTTC.

The chain employs TRBV27 and TRBJ2-5; D might be TRBD2 (7 bases). The CDR3 extends over 15 amino acids. Germline V gives CDR1 MNHEY, CDR2 SMNVEV (reference sequence). V was trimmed by 4 bases and J by 2 bases, leaving 14 bases between them. CDR3 in amino acids: CASSWGGRGQETQYF. The CDR3 coding sequence is TGTGCCAGCAGTTGGGGGGGCAGGGGACAAGAGACCCAGTACTTC.

CDR3 nucleotide sequence: TGTGCCAGCAGTCGCAGGGTGAACACTGAAGCTTTCTTT. Translating gives CASSRRVNTEAFF. The chain recombines TRBV27 with TRBJ1-1; D may be TRBD1 (5 bases). V was shortened by 5 bases and J by 0 bases, with 7 bases between the two germline ends. This CDR3 spans 13 amino acids. Germline assignment: CDR1 MNHEY and CDR2 SMNVEV (reference sequence).

J is TRBJ2-7 and V is TRBV4-2; 12 bases align to TRBD2. The CDR3 is 16 residues long. The V gene end was trimmed by 2 bases and the J gene end by 5 bases; junction bases not matched to a gene: 7. Germline CDR1 and CDR2: LGHNA and YNFKEQ. In nucleotides, the CDR3 is TGTGCCAGCAGCCAACCGACTAGCGGGAGAGGGAACGAGCAGTACTTC. Translated, it gives CASSQPTSGRGNEQYF.

CDR3 DNA sequence: TGTGCCAGCAGCGACAGTCTCCAAGAGACCCAGTACTTC. Encoded protein: CASSDSLQETQYF. This chain links TRBV27 with TRBJ2-5; D perhaps matches TRBD1 (5 bases). Germline CDR1 reads MNHEY; CDR2 reads SMNVEV (reference sequence). Trimming took off 6 bases at V and 1 base at J, with 9 bases between the two ends. The CDR3 spans 13 residues.

The rearrangement uses TRBV27 and TRBJ1-2; possible D gene TRBD1, 5 bases. The V gene lost 0 bases and the J gene lost 5 bases, with 13 bases spanning the gap. Germline CDR1 MNHEY, CDR2 SMNVEV (reference sequence). This CDR3 spans 15 amino acids. In DNA form, the CDR3 reads TGTGCCAGCAGTTTATCGGAACAGGATTGGTATGGCTACACCTTC. Its translation is CASSLSEQDWYGYTF.